Below are 29 T cell receptor beta chains sequenced from a single sample in a study of T cell changes during pregnancy in multiple sclerosis. Assay used: immunoSEQ multiplex PCR; TCRdb lists only in-frame clones, some missing. The sample includes 85,000 to 130,000 clones, roughly 89% of them seen just once. The sample in question was peripheral blood, obtained before pregnancy. All receptors derive from a female donor with multiple sclerosis, enrolled in a pregnancy study.

The chain carries TRBV4-2 and TRBJ2-1; 9 positions agree with TRBD1. J lost 6 bases, V lost 0 bases, and 6 bases had no gene match. This CDR3 spans 16 amino acids. Germline V gene sequence: CDR1 LGHNA, CDR2 YNFKEQ. The DNA for the CDR3 is TGTGCCAGCAGCCAAGAGGAACAGGGGGCTGGCAATGAGCAGTTCTTC. Its protein product is CASSQEEQGAGNEQFF.

V usage is TRBV2 and J usage is TRBJ2-3; D unresolved. The length of the CDR3 is 13 residues. The germline V gene encodes CDR1 SNHLY and CDR2 FYNNEI. The germline V and J ends were trimmed by 2 bases and 2 bases, with 5 bases remaining between them. The CDR3 DNA reads as TGTGCCAGCAGTGAACCCTTCACAGATACGCAGTATTTT. It specifies CASSEPFTDTQYF.

The sample holds a few counts of this clone. J is TRBJ1-1 and V is TRBV18, with D maybe TRBD1 (5 bases). The CDR3 sequence is 15 residues long. Germline CDR1 reads KGHSH; CDR2 reads LQKENI. The ends were cut back, 2 bases at V and 0 bases at J, with 10 bases in the middle. CDR3 DNA sequence: TGTGCCAGCTCACCATTCGCAGGGATGAACACTGAAGCTTTCTTT. Protein sequence: CASSPFAGMNTEAFF.

The chain employs TRBV7-2 and TRBJ2-5; 10 bases match TRBD2. The germline V gene encodes CDR1 SGHTA and CDR2 FQGNSA. CDR3 length: 15 residues. V shed 5 bases and J 5 bases; nucleotides not matched to a gene: 8. Written as DNA, the CDR3 is TGTGCCAGCAGCCCAGCGGGGGGGCCGTGGGAGACCCAGTACTTC. It codes for CASSPAGGPWETQYF.

This chain uses TRBV6-6 with TRBJ2-1; TRBD2 might be the D (5 bases). The ends were cut back, 8 bases at V and 4 bases at J, with 6 bases in the middle. Germline CDR1 MNHNY, CDR2 SVGAGI (reference sequence). CDR3 length equals 11 residues. The CDR3 bases are TGTGCCAGCGGGAGATACAATGAGCAGTTCTTC. This codes for CASGRYNEQFF.

The CDR3 sequence: CASSLLEGQGTRNTEAFF. The CDR3 DNA sequence: TGTGCCAGCAGCCTTTTGGAAGGACAGGGGACAAGGAACACTGAAGCTTTCTTT. This sequence joins TRBV11-3 and TRBJ1-1; 9 bases agree with TRBD1. The ends lost 5 bases at V and 1 base at J; junction bases unmatched: 14. The CDR3 has 18 amino acids. CDR1 is SGHNT, CDR2 YENEEA, per germline.

CDR3 sequence (DNA): TGTGCCTGGAGTACAGGGAGAGACTATGGCTACACCTTC. Protein product: CAWSTGRDYGYTF. This chain uses TRBV30 with TRBJ1-2; maybe TRBD1 (6 bases). CDR3 length equals 13 residues. The V gene lost 2 bases and the J gene lost 3 bases, with 10 bases spanning the gap. Germline values: CDR1 GTSNPN, CDR2 SVGIG (reference sequence).

This clone appeared once. The chain couples TRBV7-2 to TRBJ2-7, with 13 bases fitting TRBD2. J gave up 5 bases and V 1 base, and 11 bases lay outside the gene matches. Looked up from germline, CDR1 is SGHTA and CDR2 is FQGNSA. CDR3 length: 18 amino acids. The CDR3 region has the DNA TGTGCCAGCAGCTTAGAGTCACTAGCGGGAGGGCCTCGAGACGAGCAGTACTTC. This encodes CASSLESLAGGPRDEQYF.

J is TRBJ2-5 and V is TRBV11-2; 7 bases fit TRBD2. The trim removed 2 bases at V and 2 bases at J, leaving 2 bases unmatched. The CDR3 totals 14 residues. The germline CDR1 and CDR2 sequences are SGHAT and FQNNGV. The CDR3 nucleotides read TGTGCCAGCAGCTTATGGGGGGGGCAAGAGACCCAGTACTTC. It specifies CASSLWGGQETQYF.

The V gene is TRBV5-1, the J gene TRBJ2-1, with D hard to call. This CDR3 region has 13 residues. Trimming stripped 0 bases from V and 9 bases from J, with 10 bases between. Germline V CDR1 and CDR2: SGHRS, YFSETQ. The CDR3 bases are TGCGCCAGCAGCTTGGGGCCGCTGATTGAGCAGTTCTTC. Translated, it gives CASSLGPLIEQFF. Looking up the rest from reference TRBV5-1 and TRBJ2-1 gives the full variable domain: KAGVTQTPRYLIKTRGQQVTLSCSPISGHRSVSWYQQTPGQGLQFLFEYFSETQRNKGNFPGRFSGRQFSNSRSEMNVSTLELGDSALYLCASSLGPLIEQFFGPGTRLTVL.

In its sample, this clone was seen once. This chain uses TRBV7-2 with TRBJ2-7; the D gene is possibly TRBD1 (6 bases). This CDR3 is 13 amino acids long. Trimming removed 1 base from V and 5 bases from J, with 9 bases in between. CDR1 and CDR2 (germline): SGHTA, FQGNSA. The CDR3 DNA sequence: TGTGCCAGCAGCTTAGGCGGACAGCACGAGCAGTACTTC. Protein: CASSLGGQHEQYF.

The CDR3 DNA reads as TGTGCCAGCTCACCAATGGTAGCGGGGGCCACAGATACGCAGTATTTT. Translation: CASSPMVAGATDTQYF. This chain joins TRBV18 and TRBJ2-3; 9 bases match TRBD2. J lost 2 bases, V lost 2 bases, and 5 bases had no gene match. Germline V lookup: CDR1 KGHSH, CDR2 LQKENI. This CDR3 contains 16 residues. Full variable domain (remainder filled in from reference TRBV18 and TRBJ2-3): NAGVMQNPRHLVRRRGQEARLRCSPMKGHSHVYWYRQLPEEGLKFMVYLQKENIIDESGMPKERFSAEFPKEGPSILRIQQVVRGDSAAYFCASSPMVAGATDTQYFGPGTRLTVL.

This chain links TRBV11-3 with TRBJ1-2, with TRBD1 as a possible D gene (5 bases). Germline assignment: CDR1 SGHNT and CDR2 YENEEA. This CDR3 spans 13 amino acids. Deletions cut 4 bases from V and 2 bases from J, with 8 bases between. CDR3: CASSSRGNYGYTF. Here the CDR3 DNA reads TGTGCCAGCAGCTCAAGGGGAAACTATGGCTACACCTTC.

The V gene is TRBV9, the J gene TRBJ1-2; weak D call: TRBD1 (6 bases). This CDR3 has 15 residues. Germline-derived CDR1 and CDR2 are SGDLS and YYNGEE. The V and J ends lost 0 bases and 4 bases respectively, with 13 bases between them. The CDR3 DNA reads TGTGCCAGCAGCGTAGCGGGTACAGGGACCTATGGCTACACCTTC. Translating gives CASSVAGTGTYGYTF.

V gene TRBV30 combines with J gene TRBJ2-3, with TRBD2 matching over 10 bases. Looked up from germline, CDR1 is GTSNPN and CDR2 is SVGIG (reference sequence). The junction had 4 bases not matched to a gene; V was cut back by 7 bases and J by 3 bases. The CDR3 loop spans 13 amino acids. This CDR3 reads CAFPGLATDTQYF. DNA for the CDR3: TGTGCCTTCCCGGGACTAGCGACAGATACGCAGTATTTT.

The rearrangement uses TRBV11-3 and TRBJ2-7, with D unresolved. Trimming left V 0 bases short and J 3 bases short, with 3 bases between. Germline V gene data show CDR1 as SGHNT and CDR2 as YENEEA. This CDR3 spans 12 amino acids. The CDR3 reads CASSLDSYEQYF. In DNA form, the CDR3 reads TGTGCCAGCAGCTTAGACAGCTACGAGCAGTACTTC.

CDR3 DNA sequence: TGTGCCAGCAGTGAAAGAACAGATAATGAAAAACTGTTTTTT. It translates to CASSERTDNEKLFF. The gene calls are TRBV6-1 and TRBJ1-4; no clear D gene. Germline V gene data show CDR1 as MNHNS and CDR2 as SASEGT. The CDR3 runs 14 residues. V was pared by 2 bases and J by 4 bases, with 8 bases between.

V gene TRBV28 combines with J gene TRBJ1-4; weak D call: TRBD1 (5 bases). Trimming stripped 1 base from V and 8 bases from J, with 11 bases between. This CDR3 contains 14 residues. Germline V lookup: CDR1 MDHEN, CDR2 SYDVKM. The CDR3 spells CASSLFGGLEKLFF. The CDR3 DNA sequence: TGTGCCAGCAGTTTATTTGGGGGGTTAGAAAAACTGTTTTTT.

The rearrangement uses TRBV10-2 and TRBJ1-2; TRBD1 matches 7 bases. The CDR3 covers 15 residues. The germline CDR1 and CDR2 sequences are WSHSY and SAAADI. V was pared by 3 bases and J by 6 bases, with 10 bases of the junction left unmatched. In nucleotides, the CDR3 is TGCGCCAGCAGTGATTTTTTAGGGGGCGAGGATGGCTACACCTTC. Its protein product is CASSDFLGGEDGYTF.

The CDR3 DNA reads as TGTGCCAGCAGTGGGGACAGGGGGAACACTGAAGCTTTCTTT. Translating gives CASSGDRGNTEAFF. The chain is built from TRBV27 and TRBJ1-1; TRBD1 aligns across 10 bases. The CDR3 loop spans 14 amino acids. Germline V lookup: CDR1 MNHEY, CDR2 SMNVEV (reference sequence). The V gene end was trimmed by 5 bases and the J gene end by 1 base; junction bases not matched to a gene: 1.

A remark on this clone: Other nucleotide sequences from this sample produce the same CDR3. The chain uses TRBV15 and TRBJ2-1, with a tentative D call TRBD1 (5 bases). Trimming took 3 bases from V and 5 from J, leaving 8 bases between them. This CDR3 has 13 residues. Germline CDR1 and CDR2: LNHNV and YYDKDF (reference sequence). CDR3 sequence reads: CATSSGADNEQFF. The CDR3 bases are TGTGCCACCAGCAGTGGGGCAGACAATGAGCAGTTCTTC.

This chain connects TRBV9 to TRBJ2-7, with 9 bases fitting TRBD2. The V gene end was trimmed by 3 bases and the J gene end by 2 bases; junction bases not matched to a gene: 9. Germline V gene lookup returns CDR1 SGDLS and CDR2 YYNGEE. The CDR3 covers 16 residues. CDR3 amino acids: CASSESPASGTYEQYF. In DNA form, the CDR3 reads TGTGCCAGCAGCGAGTCCCCCGCTAGCGGGACCTACGAGCAGTACTTC.

The rearrangement links TRBV7-6 to TRBJ2-5; 13 bases map to TRBD2. J gave up 3 bases and V 5 bases, and 3 bases lay outside the gene matches. Germline CDR1 SGHVS, CDR2 FNYEAQ. This CDR3 spans 15 amino acids. The CDR3 spells CASSLGTSGKETQYF. CDR3 DNA: TGTGCCAGCAGCCTGGGGACTAGCGGGAAAGAGACCCAGTACTTC.

J is TRBJ2-1 and V is TRBV10-3; TRBD1 agrees at 8 bases. Unmatched junction bases numbered 9, after V lost 10 bases and J lost 4 bases. The germline V gene has CDR1 ENHRY and CDR2 SYGVKD. This CDR3 has 14 residues. CDR3 residues: CATQGAQTYNEQFF. CDR3 nucleotides: TGTGCCACCCAGGGGGCACAGACTTACAATGAGCAGTTCTTC.

The J gene is TRBJ2-1, the V gene TRBV19; tentatively, D is TRBD1 (5 bases). Trimming cost V 2 bases and J 10 bases, with 9 bases left between them. The CDR3 runs to 12 residues. Germline V gives CDR1 LNHDA, CDR2 SQIVND (reference sequence). The CDR3 region has the DNA TGTGCCAGTAGTATAAGAGGACACGAGCAGTTCTTC. Amino acid sequence: CASSIRGHEQFF. The full variable domain, completed using reference TRBV19 and TRBJ2-1, is DGGITQSPKYLFRKEGQNVTLSCEQNLNHDAMYWYRQDPGQGLRLIYYSQIVNDFQKGDIAEGYSVSREKKESFPLTVTSAQKNPTAFYLCASSIRGHEQFFGPGTRLTVL.

The chain employs TRBV18 and TRBJ1-4, with D hard to call. The CDR3 sequence is 13 residues long. V was pared by 3 bases and J by 6 bases, with 8 bases between. Germline V gene lookup returns CDR1 KGHSH and CDR2 LQKENI. The CDR3: CASSPNRDEKLFF. DNA of the CDR3: TGTGCCAGCTCACCTAACCGAGATGAAAAACTGTTTTTT.

The chain has TRBV5-1 and TRBJ2-1; TRBD1 aligns across 7 bases. This CDR3 has 14 residues. V gave up 4 bases and J gave up 7 bases; unmatched junction bases: 8. Germline lookup yields CDR1 SGHRS and CDR2 YFSETQ. This CDR3 reads CASSRNGQANEQFF. The CDR3 DNA sequence: TGCGCCAGCAGCCGGAATGGACAGGCGAATGAGCAGTTCTTC.

This chain links TRBV6-5 with TRBJ1-6; perhaps TRBD1 as D (6 bases). V was trimmed by 2 bases and J by 6 bases, leaving 14 bases between them. The CDR3 is 16 residues long. Germline CDR1 MNHEY, CDR2 SVGAGI. CDR3 DNA sequence: TGTGCCAGCAGTTACGGCAGGGGTTTTTCTAATTCACCCCTCCACTTT. Translated, it gives CASSYGRGFSNSPLHF.

V and J are TRBV6-1 and TRBJ1-5, with D hard to call. CDR1 and CDR2 from the germline V gene are MNHNS and SASEGT. CDR3 length: 12 residues. CDR3 residues: CATGVGNQPQHF. The CDR3 DNA is TGTGCTACCGGAGTCGGCAATCAGCCCCAGCATTTT.